What follows are 17 T cell receptor beta chains derived from one specimen sequenced in a study of cytomegalovirus exposure and HLA in healthy donors. The primer mix had 60 Vbeta and 13 Jbeta primers. TCRdb's copy holds only in-frame clones and misses some; the assay was immunoSEQ multiplex PCR. The sample carries 95,000 to 100,000 clones, 76% recorded once. The specimen was PBMCs. These receptors all stem from a man in his forties in good health and CMV-seronegative.

The rearrangement joins TRBV5-6 to TRBJ2-7, with 7 bases matching TRBD1. Trimming removed 3 bases from V and 4 bases from J; junction bases left unmatched: 13. The CDR3 runs to 16 residues. Germline V gene lookup returns CDR1 SGHDT and CDR2 YYEEEE. The CDR3 sequence is CASSSNIDRVEYEQYV. The CDR3 DNA reads TGTGCCAGCAGCTCCAACATCGACAGGGTTGAATACGAGCAGTACGTC.

The rearrangement uses TRBV19 and TRBJ1-4, with 8 bases that match TRBD1. The CDR3 contains 15 residues. The germline CDR1 and CDR2 sequences are LNHDA and SQIVND (reference sequence). After removal of 4 bases from V and 4 bases from J, the junction contained 5 bases not matched to a gene. In nucleotides, the CDR3 is TGTGCCAGTAGTAACTACAGGGGGGATAATGAAAAACTGTTTTTT. Its translation: CASSNYRGDNEKLFF.

The chain is built from TRBV29-1 and TRBJ2-1; D ambiguous. The V end was cut by 3 bases, the J end by 0 bases, with 12 bases between. The CDR3 spans 15 residues. Looked up from germline, CDR1 is SQVTM and CDR2 is ANQGSEA. The CDR3 loop reads CSVERNRPSYNEQFF. CDR3 DNA sequence: TGCAGCGTTGAGCGGAATCGACCCTCCTACAATGAGCAGTTCTTC.

The J gene is TRBJ1-2, the V gene TRBV6-5; a weak D match, TRBD1 (5 bases). This CDR3 has 15 residues. V lost 0 bases and J 8 bases, leaving 16 bases between the germline ends. Per the germline V gene, CDR1 is MNHEY and CDR2 is SVGAGI. CDR3 bases: TGTGCCAGCAGTTACTCGGGCACGGAGGGGTCGGGCTACACCTTC. Protein sequence: CASSYSGTEGSGYTF.

This clone was detected only a few times. The chain recombines TRBV28 with TRBJ1-6; 9 bases map to TRBD1. J was trimmed by 6 bases and V by 6 bases; bases with no gene match: 6. The CDR3 extends over 15 amino acids. Looked up from germline, CDR1 is MDHEN and CDR2 is SYDVKM. Here the CDR3 reads CASSLPGQGNSPLHF. CDR3 sequence (DNA): TGTGCCAGCAGCCTTCCGGGACAGGGTAATTCACCCCTCCACTTT. Filled out from reference TRBV28 and TRBJ1-6, the complete variable domain reads DVKVTQSSRYLVKRTGEKVFLECVQDMDHENMFWYRQDPGLGLRLIYFSYDVKMKEKGDIPEGYSVSREKKERFSLILESASTNQTSMYLCASSLPGQGNSPLHFGNGTRLTVT.

The chain couples TRBV7-2 to TRBJ2-7; 7 bases align to TRBD2. CDR1 is SGHTA and CDR2 is FQGNSA in the germline V gene. The CDR3 loop spans 13 amino acids. Trimming at V came to 5 bases and at J to 6 bases, leaving 7 bases not matched to a gene. The CDR3 here is CASSRGVVTEQYF. In DNA, the CDR3 is TGTGCCAGCAGCCGGGGGGTTGTGACCGAGCAGTACTTC.

This clone was found a few times. The DNA for the CDR3 is TGTTATAATCAGCCCCAGCATTTT. It encodes CYNQPQHF. The rearrangement uses TRBV25-1 and TRBJ1-5; D is ambiguous. Germline V lookup: CDR1 MGHDK, CDR2 SYGVNS. The CDR3 consists of 8 residues.

The chain uses TRBV30 and TRBJ2-6; no clear D. Germline V gene sequence: CDR1 GTSNPN, CDR2 SVGIG (reference sequence). V gave up 0 bases and J gave up 0 bases, with 6 bases separating them. The CDR3 runs 15 residues. This CDR3 reads CAWSVGSSGANVLTF. In DNA, the CDR3 is TGTGCCTGGAGTGTCGGTAGCTCTGGGGCCAACGTCCTGACTTTC.

The chain has TRBV7-2 and TRBJ2-5; D is unclear. Per germline, CDR1 SGHTA and CDR2 FQGNSA. This CDR3 is built from 12 residues. The V gene lost 2 bases and the J gene lost 5 bases, with 6 bases spanning the gap. The CDR3: CASSLPEETQYF. CDR3 nucleotides: TGTGCCAGCAGCTTACCGGAGGAGACCCAGTACTTC. The variable domain in full, with the rest retrieved from reference TRBV7-2 and TRBJ2-5, is GAGVSQSPSNKVTEKGKDVELRCDPISGHTALYWYRQSLGQGLEFLIYFQGNSAPDKSGLPSDRFSAERTGGSVSTLTIQRTQQEDSAVYLCASSLPEETQYFGPGTRLLVL.

This chain uses TRBV5-1 with TRBJ2-2; 8 bases fit TRBD2. The junction had 9 bases not matched to a gene; V was cut back by 4 bases and J by 1 base. The CDR3 contains 17 residues. Germline V gene sequence: CDR1 SGHRS, CDR2 YFSETQ. DNA for the CDR3: TGCGCCAGCAGCCCCCCCGGGAGGGGGAGGAACACCGGGGAGCTGTTTTTT. Its protein product is CASSPPGRGRNTGELFF.

This chain connects TRBV5-5 to TRBJ1-3; no clear D gene. Germline V CDR1 and CDR2: SGHKS, YYEKEE (reference sequence). The CDR3 spans 12 residues. The V end lost 2 bases, the J end lost 4 bases, and 4 bases lay between the germline ends. CDR3 bases: TGTGCCAGCAGCTTTCTGGGAAACACCATATATTTT. This sequence encodes CASSFLGNTIYF.

V is TRBV5-6 and J is TRBJ2-7; 11 nucleotides agree with TRBD2. The J segment lost 1 base and the V segment lost 4 bases, leaving 4 bases of the junction unmatched. This CDR3 comprises 15 residues. Per the germline V gene, CDR1 is SGHDT and CDR2 is YYEEEE. CDR3 residues: CASSGVAGGSYEQYF. CDR3 sequence (DNA): TGTGCCAGCAGCGGGGTAGCGGGGGGGTCCTACGAGCAGTACTTC.

V is TRBV4-3 and J is TRBJ1-2; the match to TRBD1 covers 8 bases. Germline loops: CDR1 LGHNA, CDR2 YSLEER. The CDR3 extends over 14 amino acids. The V gene end was trimmed by 5 bases and the J gene end by 6 bases; junction bases not matched to a gene: 8. The CDR3 DNA reads TGCGCCAGCAGCGATCAGGGGGCGCGGAATGGCTACACCTTC. Residues: CASSDQGARNGYTF.

The chain couples TRBV5-4 to TRBJ2-2; 11 bases line up with TRBD2. Trimming at V came to 4 bases and at J to 2 bases, leaving 7 bases not matched to a gene. The CDR3 sequence is 17 residues long. CDR1 and CDR2 (germline): SGHNT, YYREEE (reference sequence). The CDR3 coding sequence is TGTGCCAGCAGCCGGCCTAGCGGGGGGCTAAACACCGGGGAGCTGTTTTTT. Protein product: CASSRPSGGLNTGELFF.

The chain is built from TRBV13 and TRBJ1-2; a possible D gene is TRBD1 (5 bases). Trimming left V 5 bases short and J 4 bases short, with 26 bases between. This CDR3 spans 18 amino acids. The germline gives CDR1 PRHDT, CDR2 FYEKMQ (reference sequence). The CDR3 here is CASSPWDGLSGGTYGYTF. CDR3 nucleotide sequence: TGTGCCAGCAGCCCATGGGACGGGCTCTCGGGAGGTACCTATGGCTACACCTTC. The variable domain in full, completed from reference TRBV13 and TRBJ1-2, reads AAGVIQSPRHLIKEKRETATLKCYPIPRHDTVYWYQQGPGQDPQFLISFYEKMQSDKGSIPDRFSAQQFSDYHSELNMSSLELGDSALYFCASSPWDGLSGGTYGYTFGSGTRLTVV.

This chain uses TRBV5-1 with TRBJ1-4, with 12 bases fitting TRBD1. CDR1 SGHRS and CDR2 YFSETQ come from the germline V gene. The CDR3 is 16 amino acids. The V and J ends lost 4 bases and 7 bases, in that order; junction bases with no gene match: 8. CDR3 region: CASSVGQGARGEKLFF. The CDR3 DNA sequence: TGCGCCAGCAGCGTGGGACAGGGGGCGCGGGGTGAAAAACTGTTTTTT.

The V call is TRBV6-5, the J call TRBJ2-3; D unclear. V gave up 5 bases and J gave up 0 bases, with 12 bases separating them. The CDR3 has 15 residues. In germline, CDR1 is MNHEY, CDR2 SVGAGI. CDR3 residues: CASSPADSSTDTQYF. The DNA of the CDR3 is TGTGCCAGCAGTCCGGCCGACTCGAGCACAGATACGCAGTATTTT.